This TCR beta chain was sequenced in a study of T-cell reconstitution after alpha-beta-depleted transplantation in children. Study outcomes and limitations: Alpha-beta T cells present about two months after transplant were reported to originate from several hundred expanded graft clones. By one year post-transplant, T-cell counts and diversity largely arose from T cells that were newly produced.

This sample's TCRbeta library carried unique molecular identifier barcodes. MiXCR, run by TCRdb on the PCR reads, gives a single entry per CDR3 protein. The table records tens of thousands of distinct CDR3 sequences, 5.5% to 7.5% of them present only once. Only a few counts were recorded for this clonotype. Antigen unknown. Between the trimmed V and J ends, which lost 9 bases and 2 bases, there was a span of 10 bases. The CDR3 sequence is 13 residues long. Germline assignment: CDR1 SGHTA and CDR2 FQGTGA. The chain joins TRBV7-3 to TRBJ1-4; a possible D gene is TRBD1 (6 bases). The clonotype comes from a female patient aged 2-9 years who had a stem cell transplant for aplastic anemia, so the T cells may come from the graft donor. The sequences come from PBMCs, mostly from graft donor cells, collected 60 days after TCRalphabeta/CD19-depleted stem cell transplant. The CDR3 coding sequence is TGTGCCAGGGGACATTCCACTAATGAAAAACTGTTTTTT. Translation gives CARGHSTNEKLFF.